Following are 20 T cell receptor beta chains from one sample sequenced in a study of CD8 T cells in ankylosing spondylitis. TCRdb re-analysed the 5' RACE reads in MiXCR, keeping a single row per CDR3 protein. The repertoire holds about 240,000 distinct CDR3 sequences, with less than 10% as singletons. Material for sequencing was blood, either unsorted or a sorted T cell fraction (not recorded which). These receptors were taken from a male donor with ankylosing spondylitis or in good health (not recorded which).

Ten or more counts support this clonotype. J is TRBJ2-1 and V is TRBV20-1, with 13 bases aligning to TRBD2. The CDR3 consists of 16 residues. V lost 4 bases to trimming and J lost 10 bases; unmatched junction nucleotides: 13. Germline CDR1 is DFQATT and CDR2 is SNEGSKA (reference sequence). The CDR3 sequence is CSAIRGTSGTRGEQFF. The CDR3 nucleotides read TGCAGTGCTATACGTGGGACTAGCGGGACCAGGGGGGAGCAGTTCTTC.

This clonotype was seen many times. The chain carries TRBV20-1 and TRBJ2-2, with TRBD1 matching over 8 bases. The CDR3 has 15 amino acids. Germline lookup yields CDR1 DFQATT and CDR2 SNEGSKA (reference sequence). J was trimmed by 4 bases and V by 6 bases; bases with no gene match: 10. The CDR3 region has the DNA TGCAGTGCCACAATCCGGGACAGGCCCACCGGGGAGCTGTTTTTT. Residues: CSATIRDRPTGELFF.

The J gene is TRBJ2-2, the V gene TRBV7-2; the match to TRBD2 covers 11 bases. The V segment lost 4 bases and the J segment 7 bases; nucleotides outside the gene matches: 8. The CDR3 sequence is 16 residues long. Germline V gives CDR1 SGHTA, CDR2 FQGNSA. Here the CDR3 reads CASSSGSGRAVGELFF. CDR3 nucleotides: TGTGCCAGCAGCTCCGGTAGCGGGAGGGCCGTCGGGGAGCTGTTTTTT.

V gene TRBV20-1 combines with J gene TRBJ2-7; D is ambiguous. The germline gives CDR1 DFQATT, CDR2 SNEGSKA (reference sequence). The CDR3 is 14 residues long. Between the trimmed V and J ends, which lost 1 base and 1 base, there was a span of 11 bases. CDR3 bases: TGCAGTGCTAGAGGGGTGATCAATTCCTACGAGCAGTACTTC. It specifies CSARGVINSYEQYF.

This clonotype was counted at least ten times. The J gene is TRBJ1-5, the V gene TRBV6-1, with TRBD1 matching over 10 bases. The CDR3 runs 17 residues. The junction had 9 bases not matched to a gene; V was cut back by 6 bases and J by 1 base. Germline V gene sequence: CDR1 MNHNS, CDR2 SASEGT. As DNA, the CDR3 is TGTGCCAGCAGCCCGACCCGGACAGGGGGGAGCAATCAGCCCCAGCATTTT. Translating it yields CASSPTRTGGSNQPQHF.

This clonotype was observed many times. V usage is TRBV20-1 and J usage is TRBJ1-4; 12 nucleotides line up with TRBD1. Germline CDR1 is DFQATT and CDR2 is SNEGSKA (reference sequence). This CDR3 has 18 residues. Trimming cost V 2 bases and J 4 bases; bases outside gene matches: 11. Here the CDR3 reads CSARPLRDRGPRNEKLFF. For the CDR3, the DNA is TGCAGTGCTAGACCCCTCCGGGACAGGGGGCCCCGTAATGAAAAACTGTTTTTT.

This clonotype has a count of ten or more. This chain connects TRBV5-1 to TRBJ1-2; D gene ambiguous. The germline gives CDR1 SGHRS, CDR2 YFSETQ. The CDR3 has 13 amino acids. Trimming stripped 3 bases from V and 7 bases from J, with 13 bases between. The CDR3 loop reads CASSSEVIGGYTF. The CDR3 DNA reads TGCGCCAGCAGCTCAGAGGTAATAGGTGGCTACACCTTC.

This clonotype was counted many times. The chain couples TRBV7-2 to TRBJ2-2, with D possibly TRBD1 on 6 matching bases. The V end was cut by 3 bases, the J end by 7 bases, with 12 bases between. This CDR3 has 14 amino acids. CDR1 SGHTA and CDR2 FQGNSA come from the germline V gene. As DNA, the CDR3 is TGTGCCAGCAGCTTTTCAACAGGGATCGGGGAGCTGTTTTTT. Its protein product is CASSFSTGIGELFF.

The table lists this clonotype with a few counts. The CDR3 is CASSSPGLAAYNEQFF. The CDR3 DNA reads TGTGCCAGCAGTTCCCCGGGACTAGCGGCGTACAATGAGCAGTTCTTC. The chain links TRBV6-2 or TRBV6-3 to TRBJ2-1; 11 nucleotides agree with TRBD2. From germline, CDR1 is MNHEY and CDR2 SVGEGT. The CDR3 length is 16 residues. After removal of 4 bases from V and 4 bases from J, the junction contained 6 bases not matched to a gene.

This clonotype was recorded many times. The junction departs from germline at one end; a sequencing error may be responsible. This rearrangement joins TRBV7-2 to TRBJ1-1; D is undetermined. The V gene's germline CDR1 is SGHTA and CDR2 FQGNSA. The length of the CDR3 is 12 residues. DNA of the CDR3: TGCGCCAGCAGCCTAGGGAGAACTGAAGCTTTCTTT. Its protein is CASSLGRTEAFF.

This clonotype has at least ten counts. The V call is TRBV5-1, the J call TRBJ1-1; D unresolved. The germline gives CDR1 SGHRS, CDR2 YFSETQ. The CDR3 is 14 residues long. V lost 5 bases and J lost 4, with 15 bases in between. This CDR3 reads CASRDSEWSTEAFF. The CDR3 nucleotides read TGCGCCAGCAGGGACTCGGAATGGAGCACTGAAGCTTTCTTT. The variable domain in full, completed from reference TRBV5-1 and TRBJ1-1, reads KAGVTQTPRYLIKTRGQQVTLSCSPISGHRSVSWYQQTPGQGLQFLFEYFSETQRNKGNFPGRFSGRQFSNSRSEMNVSTLELGDSALYLCASRDSEWSTEAFFGQGTRLTVV.

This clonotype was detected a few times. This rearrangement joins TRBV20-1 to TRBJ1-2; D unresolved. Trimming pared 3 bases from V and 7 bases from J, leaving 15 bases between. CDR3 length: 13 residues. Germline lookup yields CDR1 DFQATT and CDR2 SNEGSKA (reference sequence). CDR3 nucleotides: TGCAGTGCTAGGGCAGGTCTGGATGTTGGCTACACCTTC. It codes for CSARAGLDVGYTF.

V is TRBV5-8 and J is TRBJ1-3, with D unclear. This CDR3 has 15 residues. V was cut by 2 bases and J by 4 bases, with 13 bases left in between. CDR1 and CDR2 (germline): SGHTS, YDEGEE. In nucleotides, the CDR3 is TGTGCCAGCAGCTTAGGGCCGGCGAGAGGAAACACCATATATTTT. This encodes CASSLGPARGNTIYF.

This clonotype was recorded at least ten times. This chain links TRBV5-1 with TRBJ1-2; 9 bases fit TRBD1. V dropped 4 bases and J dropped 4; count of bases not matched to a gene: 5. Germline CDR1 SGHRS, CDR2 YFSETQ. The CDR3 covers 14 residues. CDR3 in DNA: TGCGCCAGCAGCGACGGACAGGGGACCTATGGCTACACCTTC. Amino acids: CASSDGQGTYGYTF.

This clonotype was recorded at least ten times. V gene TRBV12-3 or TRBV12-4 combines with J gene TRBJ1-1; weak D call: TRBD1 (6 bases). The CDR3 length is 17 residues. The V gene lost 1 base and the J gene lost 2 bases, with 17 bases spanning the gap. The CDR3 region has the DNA TGTGCCAGCAGTTTAGGCCCCTCGGGGGCCTTCAACACTGAAGCTTTCTTT. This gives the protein CASSLGPSGAFNTEAFF.

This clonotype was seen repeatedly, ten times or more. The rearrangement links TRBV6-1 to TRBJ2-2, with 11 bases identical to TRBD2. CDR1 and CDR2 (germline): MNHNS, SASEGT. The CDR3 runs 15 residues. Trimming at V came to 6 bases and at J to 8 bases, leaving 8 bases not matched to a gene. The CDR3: CASRAGLAGAGELFF. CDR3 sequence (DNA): TGTGCCAGCAGGGCCGGACTAGCGGGTGCGGGGGAGCTGTTTTTT.

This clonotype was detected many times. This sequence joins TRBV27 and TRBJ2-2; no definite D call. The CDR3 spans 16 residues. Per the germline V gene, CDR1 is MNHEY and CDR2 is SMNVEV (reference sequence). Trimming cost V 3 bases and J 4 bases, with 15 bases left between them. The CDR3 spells CASSFFGRTLTGELFF. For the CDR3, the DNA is TGTGCCAGCAGTTTCTTCGGCAGGACCCTCACCGGGGAGCTGTTTTTT.

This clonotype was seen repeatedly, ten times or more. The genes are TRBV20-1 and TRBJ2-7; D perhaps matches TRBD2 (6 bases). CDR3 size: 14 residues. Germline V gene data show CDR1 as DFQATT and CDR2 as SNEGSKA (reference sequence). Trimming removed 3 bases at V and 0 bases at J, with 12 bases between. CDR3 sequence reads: CSARLAASSYEQYF. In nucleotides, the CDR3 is TGCAGTGCTAGGTTAGCGGCCAGCTCCTACGAGCAGTACTTC.

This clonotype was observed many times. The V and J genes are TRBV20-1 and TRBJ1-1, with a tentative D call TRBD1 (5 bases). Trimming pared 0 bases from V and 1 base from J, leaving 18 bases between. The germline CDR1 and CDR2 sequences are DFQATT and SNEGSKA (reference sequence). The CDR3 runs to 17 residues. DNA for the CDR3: TGCAGTGCTAGAGAAGCAGGGCGGGGAGGGTGGAACACTGAAGCTTTCTTT. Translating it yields CSAREAGRGGWNTEAFF.

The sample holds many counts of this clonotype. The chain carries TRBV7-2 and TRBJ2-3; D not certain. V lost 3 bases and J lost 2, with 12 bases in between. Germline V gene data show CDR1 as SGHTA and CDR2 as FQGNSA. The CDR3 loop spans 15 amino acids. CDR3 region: CASSFQLPATDTQYF. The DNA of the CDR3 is TGTGCCAGCAGCTTTCAGTTACCTGCCACAGATACGCAGTATTTT.